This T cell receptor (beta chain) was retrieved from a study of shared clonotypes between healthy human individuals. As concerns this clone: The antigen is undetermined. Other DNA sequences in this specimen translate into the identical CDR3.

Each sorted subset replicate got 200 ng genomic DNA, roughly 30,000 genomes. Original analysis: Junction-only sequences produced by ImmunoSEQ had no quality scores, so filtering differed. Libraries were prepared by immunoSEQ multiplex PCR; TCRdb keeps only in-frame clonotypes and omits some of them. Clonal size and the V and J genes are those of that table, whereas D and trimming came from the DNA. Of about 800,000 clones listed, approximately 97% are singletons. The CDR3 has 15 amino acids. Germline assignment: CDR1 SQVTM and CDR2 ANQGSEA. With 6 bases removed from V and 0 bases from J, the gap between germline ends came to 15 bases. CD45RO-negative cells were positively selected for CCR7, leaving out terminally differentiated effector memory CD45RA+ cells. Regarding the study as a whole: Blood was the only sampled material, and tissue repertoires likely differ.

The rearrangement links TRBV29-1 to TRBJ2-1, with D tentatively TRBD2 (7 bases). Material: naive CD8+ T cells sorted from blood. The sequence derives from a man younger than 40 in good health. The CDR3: CSVRRGGSSYNEQFF. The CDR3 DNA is TGCAGCGTCCGGAGGGGGGGGAGCTCCTACAATGAGCAGTTCTTC.